One sample yielded the 10 T cell receptor beta chains listed below, sequenced in a study of cytomegalovirus exposure and HLA in healthy donors. With 60 Vbeta and 13 Jbeta primers, the PCR was carried out. The method was immunoSEQ multiplex PCR; TCRdb's version includes in-frame clones alone and lacks a portion of them. The repertoire holds 120,000 to 150,000 clones, with around 90% as singletons. Specimen: PBMCs. Every receptor here comes from a middle-aged woman in good health and CMV-seronegative.

Points on this clone: One junction end does not reproduce the germline sequence, and a read error may be involved. The V gene is TRBV7-9, the J gene TRBJ2-1, with 7 bases matching TRBD1. The V gene's germline CDR1 is SEHNR and CDR2 FQNEAQ (reference sequence). The CDR3 has 14 amino acids. CDR3 protein: CSSSRGQVEGEQFF. The CDR3 region has the DNA TGTTCCAGCAGCCGAGGACAGGTTGAGGGTGAGCAGTTCTTC.

V and J are TRBV7-2 and TRBJ2-3, with D possibly being TRBD1 (5 bases). CDR1 and CDR2 from the germline V gene are SGHTA and FQGNSA. Trimming left V 3 bases short and J 2 bases short, with 6 bases between. This CDR3 region has 13 residues. The CDR3 DNA sequence: TGTGCCAGCAGCTTGGGGCCCACAGATACGCAGTATTTT. Translation: CASSLGPTDTQYF.

This chain uses TRBV19 with TRBJ2-5; maybe TRBD1 (5 bases). The J call may be wrong; the DNA end is better matched by TRBJ2-7. The length of the CDR3 is 14 residues. Germline CDR1 and CDR2: LNHDA and SQIVND (reference sequence). The CDR3 coding sequence is TGTGCCAGTAGTCGCCAACAGGCATCCTACGAGCAGTACTTC. The encoded protein is CASSRQQASYEQYF.

The chain links TRBV5-1 to TRBJ1-2; 7 bases map to TRBD1. With 6 bases clipped from V and 5 bases from J, the junction kept 10 bases outside the gene matches. This CDR3 region has 14 residues. Germline V gene data show CDR1 as SGHRS and CDR2 as YFSETQ. Here the CDR3 DNA reads TGCGCCAGCACGAGGACAGGAGGAGCTTATGGCTACACCTTC. Translated, it gives CASTRTGGAYGYTF.

Remarks on this clone: Relative to the germline gene, one junction end is altered; a read error may explain this. The chain joins TRBV7-7 to TRBJ2-1; 10 nucleotides line up with TRBD1. There are 14 residues in the CDR3. The germline CDR1 and CDR2 sequences are SSHAT and FNYEAQ (reference sequence). CDR3 protein: CASSSGQGDNEQFF. In DNA form, the CDR3 reads TGTGCTAGCAGCTCAGGACAGGGGGACAATGAGCAGTTCTTC.

The rearrangement uses TRBV5-6 and TRBJ2-1, with 10 nucleotides matching TRBD2. Losses at the gene ends were 2 bases for V and 3 bases for J; bases not matched to a gene: 5. Germline CDR1 and CDR2: SGHDT and YYEEEE. This CDR3 has 16 residues. Here the CDR3 DNA reads TGTGCCAGCAGCTTTCCAGCGGGAGGGCTCTACAATGAGCAGTTCTTC. Translating it yields CASSFPAGGLYNEQFF.

The rearrangement joins TRBV5-4 to TRBJ2-1; TRBD2 matches at 8 bases. Germline V lookup: CDR1 SGHNT, CDR2 YYREEE (reference sequence). V gave up 4 bases and J gave up 6 bases; unmatched junction bases: 9. The CDR3 is made up of 15 amino acids. CDR3 bases: TGTGCCAGCAGCCACAAGCGGGAGCAGGGCAATGAGCAGTTCTTC. As protein: CASSHKREQGNEQFF.

The chain is built from TRBV6-4 and TRBJ2-1; 7 positions agree with TRBD2. Per the germline V gene, CDR1 is MRHNA and CDR2 is SNTAGT. The CDR3 sequence is 16 residues long. The V segment lost 3 bases and the J segment 5 bases; nucleotides outside the gene matches: 10. CDR3 protein: CASSEVWEGRNNEQFF. CDR3 DNA: TGTGCCAGCAGTGAGGTTTGGGAGGGGAGAAACAATGAGCAGTTCTTC.

J is TRBJ2-7 and V is TRBV13, with 7 bases fitting TRBD1. The CDR3 contains 17 residues. CDR1 is PRHDT, CDR2 FYEKMQ, per germline (reference sequence). The V segment lost 4 bases and the J segment 2 bases; nucleotides outside the gene matches: 14. The CDR3 loop is CASSYKTPPGTAYEQYF. The CDR3 DNA is TGTGCCAGCAGCTACAAAACTCCCCCCGGGACAGCCTACGAGCAGTACTTC. Together with reference TRBV13 and TRBJ2-7, the CDR3 gives the full variable domain: AAGVIQSPRHLIKEKRETATLKCYPIPRHDTVYWYQQGPGQDPQFLISFYEKMQSDKGSIPDRFSAQQFSDYHSELNMSSLELGDSALYFCASSYKTPPGTAYEQYFGPGTRLTVT.

The chain uses TRBV7-2 and TRBJ2-5, with 7 bases lining up with TRBD2. The tail of the sequence fits TRBJ2-7 better, so the J call may be wrong. The CDR3 is 15 residues long. The germline V gene has CDR1 SGHTA and CDR2 FQGNSA. In DNA, the CDR3 is TGTGCCAGCAGCGAAGGGGCGAGCGGGGCCTACGAGCAGTACTTC. Translated, it gives CASSEGASGAYEQYF.